Described below is a single TCR beta chain sequence and its context. The antigen remains undetermined. The record originates from a study of T-cell memory formation after mild COVID-19. Across the study: The study found TCR clusters largely donor specific. Overall study findings and caveats: CD4+ clones that contracted lay mainly in CM and EM; CD8+ ones lay in EMRA. Day 15 to 85 contracting clones showed balanced CD4/CD8; later expanders leaned CD4+.

Sample barcodes and UMIs were carried by the TCR alpha and TCR beta cDNA libraries that 5'RACE generated with constant-segment primers. One entry per CDR3 protein results from TCRdb running MiXCR on the 5' RACE reads. Here the sample spans 350,000 to 500,000 distinct CDR3 sequences, about 20% being singletons. Between the trimmed V and J ends, which lost 1 base and 0 bases, there was a span of 7 bases. Germline lookup yields CDR1 SGHVS and CDR2 FQNEAQ. The CDR3 has 16 amino acids. Sequenced material: PBMCs or a T cell subset sorted from them (not recorded which). The TCR comes from a man between 18 and 35 years old who had mild COVID-19 (a few samples of this study predate the infection). Cell type and time point are not known. This chain links TRBV7-8 with TRBJ2-6; D not certain. The CDR3 spells CASSLDLFSGANVLTF. DNA for the CDR3: TGTGCCAGCAGCTTAGATCTGTTCTCTGGGGCCAACGTCCTGACTTTC.